The next 18 T cell receptor beta chains were all read from a single sample in a study of human T cells and chemical hapten exposure. TCRdb used MiXCR to reprocess the RACE reads, holding one entry per CDR3 protein. The sample consists of some 99,000 distinct CDR3 sequences, about a tenth of them appearing once. As for time point: patch test 2, 6 weeks after DPC sensitization. Treatment defined: therapeutic diphenylcyclopropenone sensitization with weekly scalp DPC. The sample consisted of whole blood, taken in connection with sensitization to the hapten diphenylcyclopropenone (DPC). Receptors originate from a woman between 40 and 50 years old with alopecia areata. Some clones in this sample may be carry-over from other donors' samples.

The rearrangement joins TRBV12-3 or TRBV12-4 to TRBJ1-1; 8 bases agree with TRBD1. The length of the CDR3 is 14 residues. Germline trimming cut 4 bases from V and 1 base from J; bases unmatched to any gene: 2. This chain's CDR3 is CASSYDRGNTEAFF. The DNA for the CDR3 is TGTGCCAGCAGTTATGACAGGGGGAACACTGAAGCTTTCTTT.

This clonotype was detected only a few times. J is TRBJ1-1 and V is TRBV10-3; TRBD1 matches 11 bases. The CDR3 runs 16 residues. Per germline, CDR1 ENHRY and CDR2 SYGVKD. V lost 2 bases, J lost 6 bases, and 8 bases stayed unmatched. The chain's CDR3 is CAISEAGQGAAAEAFF. CDR3 DNA: TGTGCCATCAGTGAGGCCGGACAGGGGGCGGCGGCTGAAGCTTTCTTT.

This clonotype was seen a handful of times. V usage is TRBV10-3 and J usage is TRBJ2-2; D not certain. With 4 bases removed from V and 5 bases from J, the gap between germline ends came to 8 bases. CDR3 length: 13 residues. In germline, CDR1 is ENHRY, CDR2 SYGVKD. The CDR3 DNA reads TGTGCCATCAGTGGGCAAGGGACCGGGGAGCTGTTTTTT. This gives the protein CAISGQGTGELFF.

The rearrangement links TRBV29-1 to TRBJ1-1, with a weak D call TRBD1 (5 bases). The CDR3 is 13 residues long. Germline CDR1 is SQVTM and CDR2 is ANQGSEA. Between the trimmed V and J ends, which lost 3 bases and 6 bases, there was a span of 14 bases. The CDR3 region is CSVEVLWDPEAFF. In DNA, the CDR3 is TGCAGCGTTGAGGTTTTGTGGGACCCTGAAGCTTTCTTT. Filled out from reference TRBV29-1 and TRBJ1-1, the complete variable domain reads SAVISQKPSRDICQRGTSLTIQCQVDSQVTMMFWYRQQPGQSLTLIATANQGSEATYESGFVIDKFPISRPNLTFSTLTVSNMSPEDSSIYLCSVEVLWDPEAFFGQGTRLTVV.

For the CDR3, the DNA is TGTGCCAGCAGCCCTATTAGACAGATCCTTAATGAAAAACTGTTTTTT. Translated, it gives CASSPIRQILNEKLFF. V usage is TRBV2 and J usage is TRBJ1-4; tentatively, D is TRBD1 (5 bases). V shed 6 bases and J shed 4 bases, with 18 bases lying between them. CDR1 and CDR2 (germline): SNHLY, FYNNEI. The CDR3 is 16 amino acids.

This clonotype has at least ten counts. The V call is TRBV7-3, the J call TRBJ2-3, with D uncertain. The V end lost 4 bases, the J end lost 0 bases, and 8 bases lay between the germline ends. The CDR3 consists of 14 residues. From germline, CDR1 is SGHTA and CDR2 FQGTGA. The CDR3 sequence is CASSSGSSTDTQYF. The DNA for the CDR3 is TGTGCCAGCAGCTCAGGATCTAGCACAGATACGCAGTATTTT.

Ten or more counts support this clonotype. The chain carries TRBV20-1 and TRBJ2-1, with D tentatively TRBD1 (5 bases). With 5 bases removed from V and 6 bases from J, the gap between germline ends came to 11 bases. CDR1 DFQATT and CDR2 SNEGSKA come from the germline V gene (reference sequence). The CDR3 consists of 12 residues. Here the CDR3 reads CSAPGQVNEQFF. The CDR3 bases are TGCAGTGCTCCAGGGCAGGTCAATGAGCAGTTCTTC.

This clonotype was seen only a few times. This chain's CDR3 is CASSPPGRSPLHF. The CDR3 bases are TGTGCCAGCAGCCCGCCCGGGAGGTCACCCCTCCACTTT. The rearrangement uses TRBV7-9 and TRBJ1-6; no reliable D call. This CDR3 is 13 amino acids long. Trimming removed 5 bases at V and 10 bases at J, with 12 bases between. Per the germline V gene, CDR1 is SEHNR and CDR2 is FQNEAQ (reference sequence). Using reference TRBV7-9 and TRBJ1-6 for the parts outside the CDR3, the full variable domain is DTGVSQNPRHKITKRGQNVTFRCDPISEHNRLYWYRQTLGQGPEFLTYFQNEAQLEKSRLLSDRFSAERPKGSFSTLEIQRTEQGDSAMYLCASSPPGRSPLHFGNGTRLTVT.

This clonotype was recorded a few times. The chain uses TRBV7-9 and TRBJ2-4; no clear D. Germline CDR1 reads SEHNR; CDR2 reads FQNEAQ (reference sequence). CDR3 size: 12 residues. Trimming left V 1 base short and J 7 bases short, with 5 bases between. The CDR3 DNA is TGTGCCAGCAGCTTAGAGGCCAACATTCAGTACTTC. Translating gives CASSLEANIQYF.

Many counts were recorded for this clonotype. The chain employs TRBV7-2 and TRBJ1-2; TRBD1 might be the D (6 bases). There are 15 residues in the CDR3. Germline CDR1 is SGHTA and CDR2 is FQGNSA. Between the trimmed V and J ends, which lost 4 bases and 4 bases, there was a span of 16 bases. In nucleotides, the CDR3 is TGTGCCAGCAGCTCCGACAGGTTACCCCTCTATGGCTACACCTTC. Its translation: CASSSDRLPLYGYTF.

The rearrangement joins TRBV5-5 to TRBJ2-7, with D possibly TRBD1 on 5 matching bases. V lost 4 bases and J 2 bases, leaving 13 bases between the germline ends. Per the germline V gene, CDR1 is SGHKS and CDR2 is YYEKEE (reference sequence). This CDR3 contains 14 residues. CDR3 region: CASSNRQSPYEQYF. The CDR3 bases are TGTGCCAGCAGCAATCGACAGTCTCCCTACGAGCAGTACTTC.

The chain is built from TRBV12-3 or TRBV12-4 and TRBJ2-1; 8 nucleotides align to TRBD2. This CDR3 spans 18 amino acids. V dropped 5 bases and J dropped 3; count of bases not matched to a gene: 15. The CDR3: CASSPTRGSGGHYNEQFF. The CDR3 DNA reads as TGTGCCAGCAGTCCCACCCGGGGAAGCGGGGGACACTACAATGAGCAGTTCTTC.

This clonotype has at least ten counts. The CDR3 DNA follows: TGCAGCGTCTCCCAGGGGGAGCCCACAGATACGCAGTATTTT. As protein: CSVSQGEPTDTQYF. The gene calls are TRBV29-1 and TRBJ2-3, with 7 bases matching TRBD1. Per germline, CDR1 SQVTM and CDR2 ANQGSEA. The CDR3 is 14 residues long. The V and J ends lost 6 bases and 2 bases, in that order; junction bases with no gene match: 8.

This clonotype was recorded at least ten times. The J gene is TRBJ1-5, the V gene TRBV5-1; D perhaps matches TRBD1 (6 bases). V was trimmed by 2 bases and J by 7 bases, leaving 10 bases between them. Germline CDR1 SGHRS, CDR2 YFSETQ. The CDR3 sequence is 13 residues long. In DNA, the CDR3 is TGCGCCAGCAGCTTAGGGGGAGACCAGCCCCAGCATTTT. As protein: CASSLGGDQPQHF.

This clonotype was detected only a few times. The chain links TRBV12-3 or TRBV12-4 to TRBJ1-2; D is undetermined. The CDR3 is made up of 14 amino acids. The V end lost 6 bases, the J end lost 8 bases, and 19 bases lay between the germline ends. The CDR3 nucleotides read TGTGCCAGCAGCCCCTCTATAGCCTTCGGGGGCTACACCTTC. Translated: CASSPSIAFGGYTF.

This clonotype has just a few counts. The rearrangement joins TRBV19 to TRBJ1-1, with 9 bases fitting TRBD1. The V gene end was trimmed by 5 bases and the J gene end by 3 bases; junction bases not matched to a gene: 10. From germline, CDR1 is LNHDA and CDR2 SQIVND (reference sequence). The CDR3 consists of 16 residues. The CDR3 spells CASSPLRDRVDTEAFF. CDR3 DNA: TGTGCCAGTAGTCCACTCCGGGACAGGGTCGACACTGAAGCTTTCTTT.

This clonotype was recorded many times. The rearrangement links TRBV29-1 to TRBJ2-5; D gene unclear. CDR3 length equals 17 residues. Trimming removed 5 bases at V and 5 bases at J, with 27 bases between. Germline values: CDR1 SQVTM, CDR2 ANQGSEA. The CDR3 region has the DNA TGCAGCGTTCGTGATTCGATCATGTGGCCCGTTCAGGAGACCCAGTACTTC. It translates to CSVRDSIMWPVQETQYF.

The rearrangement joins TRBV7-6 to TRBJ2-1; maybe TRBD1 (5 bases). CDR1 SGHVS and CDR2 FNYEAQ come from the germline V gene. Trimming removed 1 base at V and 7 bases at J, with 11 bases between. CDR3 length: 14 amino acids. CDR3 residues: CASSLGVRDNEQFF. The CDR3 nucleotides are TGTGCCAGCAGCTTAGGGGTCAGGGATAATGAGCAGTTCTTC.